Below are 29 T cell receptor beta chains sequenced from a single sample in a study of technical replicates of blood from a handful of donors. Sequenced by immunoSEQ multiplex PCR; TCRdb stores in-frame clones only, minus some. The sample contains about 88,000 clones, 85% to 95% of which appear only once. Source material: T cells isolated from PBMCs. Every receptor here comes from a human donor in good health.

This chain joins TRBV28 and TRBJ2-1, with 13 bases identical to TRBD2. The CDR3 runs to 15 residues. Germline V gene lookup returns CDR1 MDHEN and CDR2 SYDVKM. Trimming removed 5 bases from V and 9 bases from J; junction bases left unmatched: 7. The CDR3 DNA follows: TGTGCCAGCAGTACACTAGCGGGAGGGGTAGTTGAGCAGTTCTTC. Protein product: CASSTLAGGVVEQFF.

The rearrangement links TRBV6-1 to TRBJ2-3, with D possibly matching TRBD2 (7 bases). V shed 10 bases and J shed 8 bases, with 22 bases lying between them. Germline V lookup: CDR1 MNHNS, CDR2 SASEGT. The CDR3 totals 14 residues. The DNA of the CDR3 is TGTGCCACCGAAAGGGGGGGGCCCGAGGGTACGCAGTATTTT. Translating it yields CATERGGPEGTQYF.

V is TRBV5-1 and J is TRBJ2-3, with 9 bases lining up with TRBD1. Germline V CDR1 and CDR2: SGHRS, YFSETQ. CDR3 length: 15 residues. V shed 4 bases and J 2 bases; nucleotides not matched to a gene: 5. CDR3 loop: CASSLDRGDTDTQYF. CDR3 coding DNA: TGCGCCAGCAGCCTGGACAGGGGAGACACAGATACGCAGTATTTT.

The chain has TRBV14 and TRBJ2-1; D not resolved. V lost 4 bases and J 5 bases, leaving 12 bases between the germline ends. The CDR3 is 14 amino acids. CDR1 and CDR2 (germline): SGHDN, FVKESK. This CDR3 is CASSPPGYDNEQFF. The CDR3 nucleotides read TGTGCCAGCAGCCCCCCGGGTTATGACAATGAGCAGTTCTTC.

The J gene is TRBJ2-5, the V gene TRBV7-8; a possible D gene is TRBD1 (5 bases). Germline V gene data show CDR1 as SGHVS and CDR2 as FQNEAQ. V lost 0 bases and J 5 bases, leaving 13 bases between the germline ends. The CDR3 covers 15 residues. The CDR3 reads CASSLATGTAETQYF. DNA of the CDR3: TGTGCCAGCAGCTTAGCAACAGGCACTGCGGAGACCCAGTACTTC.

The genes are TRBV4-1 and TRBJ2-7; 8 bases match TRBD2. Looked up from germline, CDR1 is MGHRA and CDR2 is YSYEKL. V lost 3 bases to trimming and J lost 2 bases; unmatched junction nucleotides: 3. The CDR3 is made up of 14 amino acids. The CDR3: CASSQGLEAYEQYF. The CDR3 DNA sequence: TGCGCCAGCAGCCAGGGACTAGAGGCCTACGAGCAGTACTTC.

This clone was detected only a few times. The gene calls are TRBV9 and TRBJ2-3; a weak D match, TRBD2 (6 bases). Trimming stripped 6 bases from V and 3 bases from J, with 17 bases between. The length of the CDR3 is 15 residues. The germline CDR1 and CDR2 sequences are SGDLS and YYNGEE. CDR3 sequence reads: CASNPTSRGTDTQYF. In nucleotides, the CDR3 is TGTGCCAGCAATCCAACTAGCCGGGGTACAGATACGCAGTATTTT. Supplemented by reference TRBV9 and TRBJ2-3, the full variable domain reads DSGVTQTPKHLITATGQRVTLRCSPRSGDLSVYWYQQSLDQGLQFLIQYYNGEERAKGNILERFSAQQFPDLHSELNLSSLELGDSALYFCASNPTSRGTDTQYFGPGTRLTVL.

The chain employs TRBV5-1 and TRBJ2-3; 12 bases match TRBD2. The CDR3 runs 16 residues. Germline V CDR1 and CDR2: SGHRS, YFSETQ. After removal of 3 bases from V and 2 bases from J, the junction contained 4 bases not matched to a gene. The CDR3 region is CASSSLAGGATDTQYF. CDR3 nucleotides: TGCGCCAGCAGCTCCCTAGCGGGAGGGGCCACAGATACGCAGTATTTT. The full variable domain, rest sourced from reference TRBV5-1 and TRBJ2-3, is KAGVTQTPRYLIKTRGQQVTLSCSPISGHRSVSWYQQTPGQGLQFLFEYFSETQRNKGNFPGRFSGRQFSNSRSEMNVSTLELGDSALYLCASSSLAGGATDTQYFGPGTRLTVL.

The chain is built from TRBV27 and TRBJ2-7, with TRBD1 identical over 9 bases. The germline V gene encodes CDR1 MNHEY and CDR2 SMNVEV (reference sequence). The CDR3 is 14 residues long. J lost 6 bases, V lost 8 bases, and 11 bases had no gene match. The CDR3 DNA follows: TGTGCCAGCGCCGCCGGGACAGGGAGCCCCGAGCAGTACTTC. Translated, it gives CASAAGTGSPEQYF.

This chain joins TRBV4-1 and TRBJ2-1, with 10 bases that match TRBD2. The CDR3 length is 19 residues. V shed 4 bases, J shed 1 base, and the junction held 13 bases outside the gene matches. Germline loops: CDR1 MGHRA, CDR2 YSYEKL. CDR3 region: CASSPMRASGSGSYNEQFF. CDR3 bases: TGCGCCAGCAGCCCAATGAGGGCTAGCGGGAGTGGTTCCTACAATGAGCAGTTCTTC.

This chain links TRBV25-1 with TRBJ2-7, with a tentative D call TRBD1 (5 bases). Germline V lookup: CDR1 MGHDK, CDR2 SYGVNS. The CDR3 contains 14 residues. The V gene lost 3 bases and the J gene lost 1 base, with 10 bases spanning the gap. Here the CDR3 reads CASSEAGFSYEQYF. CDR3 DNA: TGTGCCAGCAGTGAGGCAGGGTTTTCCTACGAGCAGTACTTC.

The J gene is TRBJ1-2, the V gene TRBV28; TRBD1 aligns across 9 bases. Germline CDR1 MDHEN, CDR2 SYDVKM. Unmatched junction bases numbered 5, after V lost 1 base and J lost 8 bases. The CDR3 covers 14 residues. The CDR3 sequence: CASSLLQGAEGYTF. In nucleotides, the CDR3 is TGTGCCAGCAGTTTATTACAGGGGGCTGAGGGCTACACCTTC.

The gene calls are TRBV18 and TRBJ1-1; D may be TRBD1 (5 bases). CDR1 and CDR2 from the germline V gene are KGHSH and LQKENI. V dropped 3 bases and J dropped 5 bases, with 16 bases sitting between them. The CDR3 consists of 15 residues. DNA for the CDR3: TGTGCCAGCTCACCTAACCCGGGGGTGGGGACTGAAGCTTTCTTT. Translated, it gives CASSPNPGVGTEAFF.

The rearrangement joins TRBV30 to TRBJ2-3, with 9 positions matching TRBD1. V lost 6 bases, J lost 3 bases, and 13 bases stayed unmatched. The CDR3 totals 16 residues. The germline gives CDR1 GTSNPN, CDR2 SVGIG (reference sequence). CDR3 DNA sequence: TGTGCCTGCAAACTCAAACCGGGACAGGGAACAGATACGCAGTATTTT. This translates into CACKLKPGQGTDTQYF.

This chain uses TRBV6-5 with TRBJ2-1; D ambiguous. V was trimmed by 2 bases and J by 0 bases, leaving 11 bases between them. CDR1 is MNHEY, CDR2 SVGAGI, per germline. This CDR3 comprises 16 residues. CDR3 region: CASSYTSKSSYNEQFF. The CDR3 DNA sequence: TGTGCCAGCAGTTACACTTCCAAATCCTCCTACAATGAGCAGTTCTTC.

This chain uses TRBV5-1 with TRBJ2-2; D gene uncertain. The germline gives CDR1 SGHRS, CDR2 YFSETQ. The CDR3 spans 13 residues. V lost 6 bases and J 0 bases, leaving 6 bases between the germline ends. In nucleotides, the CDR3 is TGCGCCAGCATAAAGCCGAACACCGGGGAGCTGTTTTTT. It yields the protein CASIKPNTGELFF. Drawing the rest from reference TRBV5-1 and TRBJ2-2, the complete variable domain is KAGVTQTPRYLIKTRGQQVTLSCSPISGHRSVSWYQQTPGQGLQFLFEYFSETQRNKGNFPGRFSGRQFSNSRSEMNVSTLELGDSALYLCASIKPNTGELFFGEGSRLTVL.

This chain connects TRBV4-1 to TRBJ2-1; 11 bases line up with TRBD2. J gave up 11 bases and V 4 bases, and 10 bases lay outside the gene matches. Germline V gene sequence: CDR1 MGHRA, CDR2 YSYEKL. The CDR3 consists of 15 residues. CDR3 DNA sequence: TGCGCCAGCAGCCTAAACCTAGCGGGGGGCTTTAAGCAGTTCTTC. It yields the protein CASSLNLAGGFKQFF.

This rearrangement joins TRBV5-8 to TRBJ1-1; D gene unclear. Germline-derived CDR1 and CDR2 are SGHTS and YDEGEE. V lost 2 bases, J lost 6 bases, and 5 bases lay in between. The CDR3 extends over 11 amino acids. The CDR3 protein is CASSFYAEAFF. CDR3 coding DNA: TGTGCCAGCAGCTTCTACGCTGAAGCTTTCTTT.

The chain couples TRBV7-8 to TRBJ2-2; no clear D gene. The CDR3 extends over 14 amino acids. Germline CDR1 is SGHVS and CDR2 is FQNEAQ. The germline V and J ends were trimmed by 1 base and 6 bases, with 9 bases remaining between them. CDR3 loop: CASSLGLVPGELFF. The CDR3 DNA reads TGTGCCAGCAGCTTAGGTCTTGTTCCCGGGGAGCTGTTTTTT.

The chain employs TRBV2 and TRBJ2-7; 9 nucleotides line up with TRBD2. V trimming: 6 bases; J trimming: 0 bases; junction bases outside the gene matches: 3. Per the germline V gene, CDR1 is SNHLY and CDR2 is FYNNEI. This CDR3 is 14 amino acids long. Here the CDR3 DNA reads TGTGCCAGCAGGACTAGCGGTAGCTCCTACGAGCAGTACTTC. Residues: CASRTSGSSYEQYF.

The chain couples TRBV27 to TRBJ2-3; D perhaps matches TRBD1 (6 bases). V gave up 2 bases and J gave up 6 bases, with 6 bases separating them. CDR1 and CDR2 (germline): MNHEY, SMNVEV (reference sequence). This CDR3 region has 12 residues. CDR3 sequence (DNA): TGTGCCAGCAGTTTAACAGGGGATACGCAGTATTTT. This encodes CASSLTGDTQYF.

The V call is TRBV5-1, the J call TRBJ1-4; 8 bases are shared with TRBD1. This CDR3 contains 17 residues. Germline trimming cut 2 bases from V and 8 bases from J; bases unmatched to any gene: 14. The V gene's germline CDR1 is SGHRS and CDR2 YFSETQ. The CDR3 sequence: CASSFRPLQGVNEKLFF. The CDR3, as DNA: TGCGCCAGCAGCTTCCGACCATTACAGGGGGTGAACGAAAAACTGTTTTTT.

J is TRBJ2-7 and V is TRBV11-2, with 10 positions matching TRBD2. The CDR3 is made up of 16 amino acids. J lost 3 bases, V lost 5 bases, and 10 bases had no gene match. Germline CDR1 is SGHAT and CDR2 is FQNNGV. DNA for the CDR3: TGTGCCAGCAGCCCGGGGGTAGCGGGAGGCTTCTACGAGCAGTACTTC. Amino acids: CASSPGVAGGFYEQYF.

The chain combines TRBV5-6 with TRBJ1-1; no clear D gene. Per germline, CDR1 SGHDT and CDR2 YYEEEE. The CDR3 has 14 residues. V lost 3 bases and J 9 bases, leaving 18 bases between the germline ends. The CDR3 region has the DNA TGTGCCAGCAGCTCTCCTTCTGAGGAAGGCAAAGCTTTCTTT. Translation gives CASSSPSEEGKAFF.

The chain joins TRBV27 to TRBJ1-1, with unresolved D. The V end was cut by 2 bases, the J end by 1 base, with 5 bases between. The CDR3 is 13 residues long. Germline V CDR1 and CDR2: MNHEY, SMNVEV (reference sequence). The CDR3 nucleotides read TGTGCCAGCAGTTTAGGCAGGAACACTGAAGCTTTCTTT. This codes for CASSLGRNTEAFF.

This chain uses TRBV7-2 with TRBJ1-1, with TRBD1 matching over 7 bases. CDR3 size: 19 residues. Germline CDR1 SGHTA, CDR2 FQGNSA. The V and J ends lost 3 bases and 0 bases, in that order; junction bases with no gene match: 16. For the CDR3, the DNA is TGTGCCAGCAGCTTCGAACTCGACAGGGAAGGAGCCATGAACACTGAAGCTTTCTTT. Its translation: CASSFELDREGAMNTEAFF. The full variable domain, with the rest looked up from reference TRBV7-2 and TRBJ1-1, is GAGVSQSPSNKVTEKGKDVELRCDPISGHTALYWYRQSLGQGLEFLIYFQGNSAPDKSGLPSDRFSAERTGGSVSTLTIQRTQQEDSAVYLCASSFELDREGAMNTEAFFGQGTRLTVV.

This sequence joins TRBV6-1 and TRBJ1-4; a weak D match, TRBD1 (5 bases). Germline-derived CDR1 and CDR2 are MNHNS and SASEGT. Trimming took 3 bases from V and 0 from J, leaving 11 bases between them. The CDR3 is 16 residues long. In DNA form, the CDR3 reads TGTGCCAGCAGTGAGGGACTGCTTACAACTAATGAAAAACTGTTTTTT. Amino acid sequence: CASSEGLLTTNEKLFF.

The chain is built from TRBV6-6 and TRBJ2-4; 8 bases line up with TRBD1. Germline V gene lookup returns CDR1 MNHNY and CDR2 SVGAGI (reference sequence). V gave up 5 bases and J gave up 0 bases; unmatched junction bases: 6. The CDR3 contains 16 residues. The CDR3 nucleotides are TGTGCCAGCAGTCCCGGGACAGGTTTAGCCAAAAACATTCAGTACTTC. Protein sequence: CASSPGTGLAKNIQYF.

This chain connects TRBV11-3 to TRBJ2-2; 13 bases are shared with TRBD2. The junction had 11 bases not matched to a gene; V was cut back by 7 bases and J by 3 bases. Per the germline V gene, CDR1 is SGHNT and CDR2 is YENEEA. The CDR3 sequence is 18 residues long. The CDR3 region is CASTLRAGLAGYTGELFF. The CDR3 DNA is TGTGCCAGCACCCTACGGGCGGGACTAGCGGGGTACACCGGGGAGCTGTTTTTT.